A selection of T cell receptor beta chains follows, all from one sample in a study of human T cells and chemical hapten exposure. TCRdb called the RACE reads again in MiXCR, with one record for every CDR3 protein. The sample has about 120,000 distinct CDR3 sequences; about 12% are singletons. Sequenced material: whole blood, taken in connection with sensitization to the hapten diphenylcyclopropenone (DPC). Every receptor here comes from a woman aged 50 to 65 with alopecia areata. Some clones in this sample may be carry-over from other donors' samples. The conserved cysteine and the conserved F or W are not part of the CDR3 here. Each record gives: V gene, CDR3 protein.

v_call: TRBV20-1; cdr3_aa: SARETSYEQY
v_call: TRBV5-1; cdr3_aa: ASSLVAGNTGELF
v_call: TRBV6-2/TRBV6-3; cdr3_aa: ASTPSDRDQPQH
v_call: TRBV19; cdr3_aa: ASSIGTGGGYT
v_call: TRBV20-1; cdr3_aa: SAGRDRTYEQY
v_call: TRBV18; cdr3_aa: ASSSLAANEQF
v_call: TRBV29-1; cdr3_aa: SVEGENYNEQF
v_call: TRBV20-1; cdr3_aa: SVQSRVMNTEAF
v_call: TRBV28; cdr3_aa: ASSSTGGIYGYT
v_call: TRBV11-1; cdr3_aa: ASSLSDRGLSAF
v_call: TRBV5-6; cdr3_aa: ASSLYGISYEQY
v_call: TRBV6-1; cdr3_aa: ASREPDTQY
v_call: TRBV5-5; cdr3_aa: ASSLSGVRNEQF
v_call: TRBV12-3/TRBV12-4; cdr3_aa: ASGTNTDTQY
v_call: TRBV28; cdr3_aa: ASSPPHRGGWQY
v_call: TRBV28; cdr3_aa: ASSPGQSNTEAF
v_call: TRBV6-5; cdr3_aa: ASSLGLGGNYGYT
v_call: TRBV28; cdr3_aa: ASSLSTLSRKGNQPQH
v_call: TRBV12-3/TRBV12-4; cdr3_aa: ASSYRGGYGNTIY
v_call: TRBV29-1; cdr3_aa: SVALTSAYEQY
v_call: TRBV7-6; cdr3_aa: ASSLGRELF
v_call: TRBV7-8; cdr3_aa: ASSLVAGLAKNIQY
v_call: TRBV3-1; cdr3_aa: ASSQRTGSPLH
v_call: TRBV28; cdr3_aa: ASNQNTEAF
v_call: TRBV20-1; cdr3_aa: SARVLAGGPSTDTQY
v_call: TRBV20-1; cdr3_aa: SARWGQGGSPLH
v_call: TRBV5-5; cdr3_aa: ASSLVSGTGANVLT
v_call: TRBV20-1; cdr3_aa: SARPGGYEQY
v_call: TRBV27; cdr3_aa: ASSLSYRGSSYNSPLH
v_call: TRBV5-1; cdr3_aa: ASSFGSVRGYGYT
v_call: TRBV11-2; cdr3_aa: ASSFNRDTEAF